Following are 6 T cell receptor beta chains from one sample sequenced in a study of T cell repertoires and HLA-DP antigens (dated by TCRdb to between 2018 and 2020). Their antigen targets remain unknown. The library was generated by the immunoSEQ multiplex PCR assay. TCRdb limited this immuneACCESS table to in-frame rearrangements with V and J called. A share of clones is missing; checked studies link under half to unresolved V genes, and the rest is unexplained. In all, the sample holds around 90,000 clones, and around 86% of those were seen once. The top ten clones comprise about 1.7% of the sample. The sample taken for sequencing was CD4+ T cells from PBMCs. The receptor source for this set is a man aged 45-65 years in good health and CMV-seronegative.

This clone was found once. The rearrangement links TRBV6-1 to TRBJ2-1; D remains unclear. Germline loops: CDR1 MNHNS, CDR2 SASEGT. V lost 3 bases and J lost 7, with 4 bases in between. CDR3 length: 11 amino acids. The CDR3 DNA sequence: TGTGCCAGCAGTGACAGGAATGAGCAGTTCTTC. It yields the protein CASSDRNEQFF.

J is TRBJ2-4 and V is TRBV7-2; TRBD1 aligns across 10 bases. The V gene end was trimmed by 5 bases and the J gene end by 6 bases; junction bases not matched to a gene: 7. The CDR3 is 15 residues long. CDR1 and CDR2 (germline): SGHTA, FQGNSA. Here the CDR3 DNA reads TGTGCCAGCAGCCGACAGGGGGCTAGTGGAAACATTCAGTACTTC. This translates into CASSRQGASGNIQYF.

This clone has ten or more counts. The chain uses TRBV4-1 and TRBJ2-1, with 8 bases fitting TRBD1. Unmatched junction bases numbered 7, after V lost 4 bases and J lost 5 bases. From germline, CDR1 is MGHRA and CDR2 YSYEKL. The CDR3 is made up of 15 amino acids. CDR3 amino acids: CASSPWTGRNNEQFF. The DNA of the CDR3 is TGCGCCAGCAGCCCGTGGACAGGGCGGAACAATGAGCAGTTCTTC.

V usage is TRBV7-2 and J usage is TRBJ1-1; 9 bases line up with TRBD1. The CDR3 is 14 residues long. V dropped 5 bases and J dropped 7; count of bases not matched to a gene: 8. Germline CDR1 is SGHTA and CDR2 is FQGNSA. The CDR3 sequence is CASSRDRATREAFF. The CDR3 region has the DNA TGTGCCAGCAGCCGGGACAGGGCTACCCGTGAAGCTTTCTTT.

The rearrangement links TRBV5-1 to TRBJ2-7; unclear D gene. Germline CDR1 is SGHRS and CDR2 is YFSETQ. Trimming removed 0 bases at V and 0 bases at J, with 10 bases between. The CDR3 is made up of 15 amino acids. CDR3 region: CASSLASLSSYEQYF. CDR3 bases: TGCGCCAGCAGCTTGGCCTCCTTGAGCTCCTACGAGCAGTACTTC. Combining the CDR3 with reference TRBV5-1 and TRBJ2-7 gives the whole variable domain KAGVTQTPRYLIKTRGQQVTLSCSPISGHRSVSWYQQTPGQGLQFLFEYFSETQRNKGNFPGRFSGRQFSNSRSEMNVSTLELGDSALYLCASSLASLSSYEQYFGPGTRLTVT.

The genes are TRBV6-5 and TRBJ2-5; 8 nucleotides match TRBD2. Germline CDR1 and CDR2: MNHEY and SVGAGI. CDR3 length: 16 amino acids. V lost 4 bases to trimming and J lost 4 bases; unmatched junction nucleotides: 11. The CDR3 nucleotides are TGTGCCAGCAGTTTTAGCGGGATTAAAGCACGAGAGACCCAGTACTTC. It encodes CASSFSGIKARETQYF.